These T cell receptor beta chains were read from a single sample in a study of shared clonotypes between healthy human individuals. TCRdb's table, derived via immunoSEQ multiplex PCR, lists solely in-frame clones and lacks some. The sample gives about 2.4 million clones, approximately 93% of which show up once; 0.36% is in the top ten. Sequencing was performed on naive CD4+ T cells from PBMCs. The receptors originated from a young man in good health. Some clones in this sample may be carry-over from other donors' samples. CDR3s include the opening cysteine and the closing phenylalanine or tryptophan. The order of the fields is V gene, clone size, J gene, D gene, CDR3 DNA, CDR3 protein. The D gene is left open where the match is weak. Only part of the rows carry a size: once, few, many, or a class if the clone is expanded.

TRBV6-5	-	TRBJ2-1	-	TGTGCCAGCAGAAAGCGGGACAAGCGTAATGAGCAGTTCTTC	CASRKRDKRNEQFF
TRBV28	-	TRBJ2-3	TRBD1	TGTGCCAGCAGTTCCCAAGGACAGGGAACCACAGATACGCAGTATTTT	CASSSQGQGTTDTQYF
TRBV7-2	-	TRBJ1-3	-	TGTGCCAGCAGCCTGGGGACGGCCGGCTCTGGAAACACCATATATTTT	CASSLGTAGSGNTIYF
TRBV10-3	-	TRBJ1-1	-	TGTGCCATCAGCGCCCCAGGACAGAGTGAAGCTTTCTTT	CAISAPGQSEAFF
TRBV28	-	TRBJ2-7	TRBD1	TGTGCCAGCAGTCCACGACTTGACAGGGGCTACGAGCAGTACTTC	CASSPRLDRGYEQYF
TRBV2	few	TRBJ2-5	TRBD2	TGTGCCAGCAACCTAGCGGGAGGTGGAGAGACCCAGTACTTC	CASNLAGGGETQYF
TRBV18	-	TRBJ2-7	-	TGTGCCAGCTCACCATCCGGACAGTACGAGCAGTACTTC	CASSPSGQYEQYF
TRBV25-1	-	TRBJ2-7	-	TGTGCCAGCAGTGACAGAACCTACGAGCAGTACTTC	CASSDRTYEQYF
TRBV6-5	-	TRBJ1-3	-	TGTGCCAGCAGATACGGTTTCGGAAACACCATATATTTT	CASRYGFGNTIYF
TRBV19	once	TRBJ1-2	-	TGTGCCAGTAGTATAGGTCCAGTCGGCTACACCTTC	CASSIGPVGYTF
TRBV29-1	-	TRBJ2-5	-	TGCAGCGTCGACCTCGTGGGAGAGACCCAGTACTTC	CSVDLVGETQYF
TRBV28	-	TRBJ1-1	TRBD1	TGTGCCAGCAGGAGACAGGGGGAAATGGCTGAAGCTTTCTTT	CASRRQGEMAEAFF
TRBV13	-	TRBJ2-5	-	TGTGCCAGCAGCTTTAGACAGGGAGGAGAGACCCAGTACTTC	CASSFRQGGETQYF
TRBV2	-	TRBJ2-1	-	TGTGCCAGCAGTGGTTACGGTTTAGGCGGTGATGAGCAGTTCTTC	CASSGYGLGGDEQFF
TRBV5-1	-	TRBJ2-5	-	TGCGCCAGCAGCGCAGGCGGGGTGTTGGAGACCCAGTACTTC	CASSAGGVLETQYF
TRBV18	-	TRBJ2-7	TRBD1	TGTGCCAGCTCAGCCCGGACAGGGAGCTCCTACGAGCAGTACTTC	CASSARTGSSYEQYF
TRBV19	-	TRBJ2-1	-	TGTGCCAGTAGTATAGGGGGGAGCTACAATGAGCAGTTCTTC	CASSIGGSYNEQFF
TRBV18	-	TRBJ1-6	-	TGTGCCAGCTCAGAACAGGGCAGTAATTCACCCCTCCACTTT	CASSEQGSNSPLHF
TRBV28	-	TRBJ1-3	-	TGTGCCAGCAGCCCGCCCCTCAGGACCCCTGGAAACACCATATATTTT	CASSPPLRTPGNTIYF
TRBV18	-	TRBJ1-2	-	TGTGCCAGCTCACCACCGCCCCGACTGGGGGGCTACACCTTC	CASSPPPRLGGYTF
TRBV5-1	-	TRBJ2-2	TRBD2	TGCGCCAGCAGCTTGACTAGCGGGAGGACGAACACCGGGGAGCTGTTTTTT	CASSLTSGRTNTGELFF
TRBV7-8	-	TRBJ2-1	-	TGTGCCAGCAGCTCAGGGACGGCCTCCTACAATGAGCAGTTCTTC	CASSSGTASYNEQFF
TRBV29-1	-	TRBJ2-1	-	TGCAGCGTTGAGGGACCGGGCAGGGGTGAGCAGTTCTTC	CSVEGPGRGEQFF
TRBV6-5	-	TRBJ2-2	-	TGTGCCAGCAGTTATGTGGGAACCGGGGAGCTGTTTTTT	CASSYVGTGELFF
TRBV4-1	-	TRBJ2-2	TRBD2	TGCGCCAGCCGGGGGCTAGCGGGTTCTACCGGGGAGCTGTTTTTT	CASRGLAGSTGELFF
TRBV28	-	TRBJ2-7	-	TGTGCCAGCACCCGGGGTACTTACGAGCAGTACTTC	CASTRGTYEQYF
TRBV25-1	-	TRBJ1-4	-	TGTGCCAGCAGTCCATGGCCGTTTAATGAAAAACTGTTTTTT	CASSPWPFNEKLFF
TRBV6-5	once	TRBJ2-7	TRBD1	TGTGCCAGCAGAACGACCGGGACAGGGGACTACGAGCAGTACTTC	CASRTTGTGDYEQYF
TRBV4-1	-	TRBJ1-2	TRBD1	TGCGCCAGCAGCCACCCAGGACAGGACCGGTTTGGTCGCTACACCTTC	CASSHPGQDRFGRYTF
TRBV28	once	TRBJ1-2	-	TGTGCCAGCAGTTCCCAAGTGGGCTACACCTTC	CASSSQVGYTF
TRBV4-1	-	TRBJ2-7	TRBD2	TGCGCCAGCAGCCAAGTTGGCGGGAGGGGATACGAGCAGTACTTC	CASSQVGGRGYEQYF
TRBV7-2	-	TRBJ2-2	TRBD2	TGTGCCAGCAGCCCGAGGACTAGCGGGAGGGCCTTCGGGGAGCTGTTTTTT	CASSPRTSGRAFGELFF
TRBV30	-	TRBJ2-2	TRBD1	TGTGCCCTCGACAGGGGGGACACCGGGGAGCTGTTTTTT	CALDRGDTGELFF
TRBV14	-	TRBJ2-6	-	TGTGCCAGCAGCCAAGCCAACAGGGCCTCTGGGGCCAACGTCCTGACTTTC	CASSQANRASGANVLTF
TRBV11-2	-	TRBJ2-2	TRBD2	TGTGCCAGCACGATCGGGACTAGCCGAACCGGGGAGCTGTTTTTT	CASTIGTSRTGELFF
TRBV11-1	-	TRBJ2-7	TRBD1	TGTGCCAGCAGCCCGACCGGGACAGGGGGCGACGAGCAGTACTTC	CASSPTGTGGDEQYF
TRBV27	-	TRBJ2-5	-	TGTGCCAGCAGTTTATTGGGGGCGGGGGAGACCCAGTACTTC	CASSLLGAGETQYF
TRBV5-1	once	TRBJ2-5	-	TGCGCCGGGCGGCGGGGGGACAGGGCCCAACAAGAGACCCAGTACTTC	CAGRRGDRAQQETQYF